This is a list of T cell receptor beta chains from one sample in a study of tumor-infiltrating lymphocytes in primary liver carcinoma. From the multiplex PCR reads, TCRdb called clonotypes with MiXCR, one entry per CDR3 protein. Among 180,000 or so distinct CDR3 sequences, roughly three fifths were seen once, and the ten largest hold about 72%. The sample comprised peripheral blood. The receptors here all came from a man aged 35 to 55 with primary liver carcinoma and hepatitis B virus infection. Each CDR3 is given without its conserved first and last residue. The order of the fields is J gene, V gene, CDR3 protein.

TRBJ1-3 | TRBV24-1 | ATSDLPGNTIY
TRBJ2-2 | TRBV11-2 | ASSLTSGITGELF
TRBJ2-1 | TRBV6-5 | ASSYEGGRNEQF
TRBJ2-3 | TRBV6-1 | ASNRADTQY
TRBJ2-7 | TRBV28 | ASSSPGQGISYEQY
TRBJ2-7 | TRBV11-2 | ASSPLGARYEQY
TRBJ2-7 | TRBV28 | ASSDDRGRVLGSYEQY
TRBJ1-2 | TRBV6-6 | ASNRQGAEDYT
TRBJ1-6 | TRBV6-1 | ASSIERGSYNSPLH
TRBJ1-5 | TRBV6-5 | ASRGGGGNQPQH
TRBJ2-1 | TRBV24-1 | ATSDRDSEQF
TRBJ2-7 | TRBV12-3/TRBV12-4 | ASSYDRWYEQY
TRBJ2-4 | TRBV10-1 | ASSESLAKNIQY
TRBJ1-1 | TRBV11-2 | ASRADWGDQAF
TRBJ1-3 | TRBV29-1 | SVDSVGGNTIY
TRBJ2-1 | TRBV11-1 | ASSMGLEGEVDNEQF
TRBJ2-2 | TRBV11-2 | ASSTRGRANTGEPF
TRBJ2-3 | TRBV10-3 | AILQQGNTDTQY
TRBJ2-5 | TRBV6-6 | ASSMLLMPQETQY
TRBJ2-7 | TRBV11-2 | ASSLRWTGGNEQY
TRBJ2-7 | TRBV6-6 | ASSDPGTDPYEQY
TRBJ2-3 | TRBV6-1 | AIRVTTDTQY
TRBJ2-2 | TRBV4-2 | DSSQSATNTGELF
TRBJ2-1 | TRBV13 | ASSWERGGRNEQF
TRBJ2-3 | TRBV4-1 | AAMLRGAGDTQY
TRBJ2-7 | TRBV6-6 | ACQQGAQGEQY
TRBJ2-6 | TRBV11-2 | ASSPGLGSSSGVNVLT
TRBJ2-7 | TRBV29-1 | IVEDQGQSYEQY
TRBJ2-2 | TRBV11-2 | ASSQTAKEARELF
TRBJ2-7 | TRBV11-2 | ASRSLLLASSYEQY
TRBJ2-1 | TRBV10-3 | AISEPGAEGNEQF
TRBJ2-2 | TRBV5-4 | ASSGERANTGELF
TRBJ2-2 | TRBV6-1 | ASSEARVSNTGELF
TRBJ1-1 | TRBV28 | ASSLASITEAF
TRBJ2-2 | TRBV4-2 | ASSQDLSGGNTGELF
TRBJ1-1 | TRBV6-5 | ASSHPEREAF
TRBJ1-2 | TRBV11-2 | ASSLVTGPGGYT
TRBJ2-1 | TRBV13 | ASSLSMGEQF
TRBJ2-1 | TRBV6-5 | ASSKWTHSGEQF
TRBJ2-1 | TRBV5-1 | ASSSGGSYNEQF
TRBJ1-1 | TRBV12-3/TRBV12-4 | ASSFSPGTEAF
TRBJ2-3 | TRBV12-3/TRBV12-4 | ASSFGGRSPSSDADTQY
TRBJ2-7 | TRBV7-9 | ASSPSRGDPYEQY
TRBJ1-1 | TRBV12-3/TRBV12-4 | ASSFGDRTEAF
TRBJ2-6 | TRBV29-1 | SVLRSSGANVLT
TRBJ2-7 | TRBV5-1 | ASSPTSASHEQY
TRBJ2-1 | TRBV6-6 | ASSSPLLGSYNEQF
TRBJ1-1 | TRBV10-3 | AIRQVRGDHPEAF
TRBJ2-7 | TRBV23-1 | ASSQTGGTYEQY
TRBJ2-3 | TRBV6-1 | ASSETSTASTDTQY
TRBJ2-2 | TRBV11-1 | ASSYLVNTWELF
TRBJ2-3 | TRBV12-3/TRBV12-4 | ASRTVDTDTQY